This T cell receptor (beta chain) originates from a study of blood T cell repertoires in COVID-19. Across the study: Samples representing acute and convalescent COVID-19 were sourced from the United States, Italy and Spain. T cells, B-cell-depleted T cells, or PBMCs provided the cDNA or gDNA that served as material.

Original processing methods: Reference gene primer amplification in the assay estimated nucleated cell counts. Some clones are missing from TCRdb's copy, which holds only in-frame ones; the method was immunoSEQ multiplex PCR. That table is the source of V, J and clone size, and D and trimming were worked out from the DNA. This table holds 200,000 to 250,000 clones, around 88% found once. The CDR3 totals 14 residues. Germline CDR1 WNHNN, CDR2 SYGVQD (reference sequence). With V trimmed by 6 bases and J by 2 bases, 7 bases remained unmatched. J is TRBJ2-7 and V is TRBV10-1, with TRBD2 matching 7 bases. This sequence was found in a man aged 80 or over with acute or convalescent COVID-19. The material sequenced was peripheral blood. CDR3 region: CASSEREGTYEQYF. The CDR3 nucleotides are TGCGCCAGCAGCGAAAGGGAGGGTACCTACGAGCAGTACTTC.